This T cell receptor beta chain came from a study of T cell clusters in autoimmune cytopenias. Each sample's input was around 250 ng genomic DNA, 35,000 to 40,000 genome equivalents. Looked up from germline, CDR1 is SGHNT and CDR2 is YYREEE (reference sequence). The CDR3 contains 15 residues. TRB was amplified by touch-down multiplex PCR, primer pools A and B combined. Reprocessing the multiplex PCR reads, TCRdb reports a single entry for every CDR3 protein and omits DNA. With about 5,100 distinct CDR3 sequences in the sample, the ten largest clones hold roughly a third. This sample also belongs to another study, concerning T cell repertoires in aging, cancer and after chemotherapy.

Material for sequencing was peripheral blood. The J gene is TRBJ2-2, the V gene TRBV5-4. This clonotype originated in a human donor in good health. The CDR3 is CASSLDSVYTGELFF. The whole variable domain, remainder taken from reference TRBV5-4 and TRBJ2-2, is ETGVTQSPTHLIKTRGQQVTLRCSSQSGHNTVSWYQQALGQGPQFIFQYYREEENGRGNFPPRFSGLQFPNYSSELNVNALELDDSALYLCASSLDSVYTGELFFGEGSRLTVL.